Given below is one TCR beta chain in context. The antigen is undetermined. The V and J ends lost 3 bases and 0 bases, in that order; junction bases with no gene match: 6. The germline gives CDR1 DFQATT, CDR2 SNEGSKA (reference sequence). This CDR3 spans 15 amino acids. Prepared TCR beta cDNA libraries contained unique molecular identifiers. Once roughly 0.85 to 11 million T cells were used, roughly 0.5 million cDNA molecules resulted. MiXCR, applied by TCRdb to the PCR reads, yields one record per CDR3 protein. The table shows 450,000 or so distinct CDR3 sequences, with approximately 45% occurring only once. This specimen comes from a study of post-analysis software for immune sequencing data. Study-wide points: Significantly lower normalized Chao1 diversity was found in patients with multiple sclerosis relative to controls. Higher frequency in patients than in controls was seen for roughly five TRBV segments, with TRBV5-6, TRBV5-1 and TRBV20-1 among them.

The source is a girl aged 5-17 years with multiple sclerosis. The J gene is TRBJ1-2, the V gene TRBV20-1; 8 positions match TRBD1. Sequenced material: blood. The CDR3 loop reads CSASLRDRTNYGYTF. The CDR3, as DNA: TGCAGTGCTAGTCTCCGGGACAGGACTAACTATGGCTACACCTTC.